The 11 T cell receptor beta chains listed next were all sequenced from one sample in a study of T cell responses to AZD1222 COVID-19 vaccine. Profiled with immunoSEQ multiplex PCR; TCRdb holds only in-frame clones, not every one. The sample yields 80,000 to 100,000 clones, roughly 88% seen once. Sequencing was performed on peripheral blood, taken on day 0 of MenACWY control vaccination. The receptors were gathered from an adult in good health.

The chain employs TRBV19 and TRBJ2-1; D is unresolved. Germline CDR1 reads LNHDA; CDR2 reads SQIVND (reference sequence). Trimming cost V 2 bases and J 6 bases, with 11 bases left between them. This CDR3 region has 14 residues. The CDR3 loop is CASSINQRSNEQFF. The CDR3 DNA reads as TGTGCCAGTAGTATAAATCAAAGAAGCAATGAGCAGTTCTTC.

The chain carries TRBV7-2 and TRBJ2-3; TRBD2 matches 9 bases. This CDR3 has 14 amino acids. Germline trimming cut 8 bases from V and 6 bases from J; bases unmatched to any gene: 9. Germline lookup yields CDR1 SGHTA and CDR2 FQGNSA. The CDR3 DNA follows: TGTGCCAGCCAAGGGAGCGGGGGGCATGATACGCAGTATTTT. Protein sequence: CASQGSGGHDTQYF.

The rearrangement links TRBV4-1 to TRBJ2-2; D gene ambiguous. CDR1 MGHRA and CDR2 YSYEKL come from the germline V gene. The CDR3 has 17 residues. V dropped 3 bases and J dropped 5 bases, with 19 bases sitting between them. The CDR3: CASSQQERPSGTGELFF. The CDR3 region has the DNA TGCGCCAGCAGCCAGCAAGAACGGCCTAGTGGGACCGGGGAGCTGTTTTTT.

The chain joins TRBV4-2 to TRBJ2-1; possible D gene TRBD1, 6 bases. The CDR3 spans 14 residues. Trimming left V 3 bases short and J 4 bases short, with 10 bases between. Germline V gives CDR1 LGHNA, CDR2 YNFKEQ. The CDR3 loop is CASSQADRYNEQFF. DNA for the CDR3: TGTGCCAGCAGCCAGGCCGACAGGTACAATGAGCAGTTCTTC.

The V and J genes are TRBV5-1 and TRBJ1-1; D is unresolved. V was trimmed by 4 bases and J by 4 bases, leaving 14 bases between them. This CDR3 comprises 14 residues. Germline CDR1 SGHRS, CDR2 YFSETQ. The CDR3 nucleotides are TGCGCCAGCAGCCAGGAGGAGAGATCCACTGAAGCTTTCTTT. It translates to CASSQEERSTEAFF.

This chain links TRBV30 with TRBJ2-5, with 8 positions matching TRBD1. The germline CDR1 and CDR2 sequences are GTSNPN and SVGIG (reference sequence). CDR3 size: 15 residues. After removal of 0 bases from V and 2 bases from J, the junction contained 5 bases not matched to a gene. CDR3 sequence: CAWSVRDRRQETQYF. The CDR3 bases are TGTGCCTGGAGTGTACGGGACAGGAGACAAGAGACCCAGTACTTC.

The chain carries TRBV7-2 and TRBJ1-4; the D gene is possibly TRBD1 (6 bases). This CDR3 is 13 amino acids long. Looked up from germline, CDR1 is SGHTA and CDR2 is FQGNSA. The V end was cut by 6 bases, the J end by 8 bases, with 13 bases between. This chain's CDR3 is CASSSGAREKLFF. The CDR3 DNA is TGTGCCAGCAGTTCGGGGGCTCGGGAAAAACTGTTTTTT.

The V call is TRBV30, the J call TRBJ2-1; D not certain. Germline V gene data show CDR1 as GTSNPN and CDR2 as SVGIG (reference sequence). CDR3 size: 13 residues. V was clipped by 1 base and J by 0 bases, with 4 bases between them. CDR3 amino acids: CAWSESSYNEQFF. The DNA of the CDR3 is TGTGCCTGGAGTGAGAGCTCCTACAATGAGCAGTTCTTC.

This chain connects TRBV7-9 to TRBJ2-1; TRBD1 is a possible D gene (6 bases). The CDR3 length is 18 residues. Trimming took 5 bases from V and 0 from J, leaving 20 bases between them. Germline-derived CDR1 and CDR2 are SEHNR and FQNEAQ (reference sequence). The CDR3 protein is CASSPPQGSGDSYNEQFF. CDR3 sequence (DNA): TGTGCCAGCAGCCCCCCCCAGGGGAGCGGAGACTCCTACAATGAGCAGTTCTTC.

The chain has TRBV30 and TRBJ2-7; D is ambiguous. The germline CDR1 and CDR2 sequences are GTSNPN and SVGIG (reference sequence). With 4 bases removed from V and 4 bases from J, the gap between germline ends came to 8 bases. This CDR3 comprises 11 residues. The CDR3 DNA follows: TGTGCCTGGATAAAGGAGTACGAGCAGTACTTC. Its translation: CAWIKEYEQYF. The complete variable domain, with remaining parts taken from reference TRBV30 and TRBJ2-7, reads SQTIHQWPATLVQPVGSPLSLECTVEGTSNPNLYWYRQAAGRGLQLLFYSVGIGQISSEVPQNLSASRPQDRQFILSSKKLLLSDSGFYLCAWIKEYEQYFGPGTRLTVT.

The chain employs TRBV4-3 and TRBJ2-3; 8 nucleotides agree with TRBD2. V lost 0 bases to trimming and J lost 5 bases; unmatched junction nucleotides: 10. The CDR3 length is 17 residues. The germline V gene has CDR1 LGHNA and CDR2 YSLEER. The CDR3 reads CASSQDHPAGAQDTQYF. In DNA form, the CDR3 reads TGCGCCAGCAGCCAAGATCATCCAGCGGGGGCGCAAGATACGCAGTATTTT.